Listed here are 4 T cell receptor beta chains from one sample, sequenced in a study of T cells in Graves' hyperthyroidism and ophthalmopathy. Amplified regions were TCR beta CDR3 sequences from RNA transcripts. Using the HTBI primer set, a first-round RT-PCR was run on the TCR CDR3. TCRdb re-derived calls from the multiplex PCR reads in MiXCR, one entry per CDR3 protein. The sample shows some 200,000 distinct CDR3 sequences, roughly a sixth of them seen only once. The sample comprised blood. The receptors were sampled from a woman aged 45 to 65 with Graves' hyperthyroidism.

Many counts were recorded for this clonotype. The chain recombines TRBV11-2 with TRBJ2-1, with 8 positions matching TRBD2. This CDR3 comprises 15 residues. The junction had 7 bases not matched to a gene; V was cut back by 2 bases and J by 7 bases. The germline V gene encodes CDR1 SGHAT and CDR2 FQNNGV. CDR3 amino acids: CASSLSSGSRNEQFF. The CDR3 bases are TGTGCCAGCAGCTTATCTAGCGGGTCTAGAAATGAGCAGTTCTTC.

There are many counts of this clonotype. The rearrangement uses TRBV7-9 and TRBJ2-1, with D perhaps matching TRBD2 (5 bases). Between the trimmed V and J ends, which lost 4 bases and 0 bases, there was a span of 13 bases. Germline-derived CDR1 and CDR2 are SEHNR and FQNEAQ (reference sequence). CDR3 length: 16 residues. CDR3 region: CASSSDYQSSYNEQFF. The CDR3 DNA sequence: TGTGCCAGCAGCTCAGACTACCAGAGCTCCTACAATGAGCAGTTCTTC.

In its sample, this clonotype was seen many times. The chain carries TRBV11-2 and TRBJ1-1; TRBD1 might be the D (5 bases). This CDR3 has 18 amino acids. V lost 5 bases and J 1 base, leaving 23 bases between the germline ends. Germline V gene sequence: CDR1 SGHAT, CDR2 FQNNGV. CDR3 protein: CASSPSGGGRGWNTEAFF. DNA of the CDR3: TGTGCCAGCAGCCCATCGGGGGGAGGGAGGGGATGGAACACTGAAGCTTTCTTT. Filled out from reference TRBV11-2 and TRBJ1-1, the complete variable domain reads EAGVAQSPRYKIIEKRQSVAFWCNPISGHATLYWYQQILGQGPKLLIQFQNNGVVDDSQLPKDRFSAERLKGVDSTLKIQPAKLEDSAVYLCASSPSGGGRGWNTEAFFGQGTRLTVV.

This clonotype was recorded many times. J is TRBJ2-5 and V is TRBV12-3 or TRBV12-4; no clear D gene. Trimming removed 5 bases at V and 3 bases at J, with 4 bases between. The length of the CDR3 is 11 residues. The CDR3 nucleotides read TGTGCCAGCAGTCAAAAAGAGACCCAGTACTTC. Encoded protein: CASSQKETQYF.